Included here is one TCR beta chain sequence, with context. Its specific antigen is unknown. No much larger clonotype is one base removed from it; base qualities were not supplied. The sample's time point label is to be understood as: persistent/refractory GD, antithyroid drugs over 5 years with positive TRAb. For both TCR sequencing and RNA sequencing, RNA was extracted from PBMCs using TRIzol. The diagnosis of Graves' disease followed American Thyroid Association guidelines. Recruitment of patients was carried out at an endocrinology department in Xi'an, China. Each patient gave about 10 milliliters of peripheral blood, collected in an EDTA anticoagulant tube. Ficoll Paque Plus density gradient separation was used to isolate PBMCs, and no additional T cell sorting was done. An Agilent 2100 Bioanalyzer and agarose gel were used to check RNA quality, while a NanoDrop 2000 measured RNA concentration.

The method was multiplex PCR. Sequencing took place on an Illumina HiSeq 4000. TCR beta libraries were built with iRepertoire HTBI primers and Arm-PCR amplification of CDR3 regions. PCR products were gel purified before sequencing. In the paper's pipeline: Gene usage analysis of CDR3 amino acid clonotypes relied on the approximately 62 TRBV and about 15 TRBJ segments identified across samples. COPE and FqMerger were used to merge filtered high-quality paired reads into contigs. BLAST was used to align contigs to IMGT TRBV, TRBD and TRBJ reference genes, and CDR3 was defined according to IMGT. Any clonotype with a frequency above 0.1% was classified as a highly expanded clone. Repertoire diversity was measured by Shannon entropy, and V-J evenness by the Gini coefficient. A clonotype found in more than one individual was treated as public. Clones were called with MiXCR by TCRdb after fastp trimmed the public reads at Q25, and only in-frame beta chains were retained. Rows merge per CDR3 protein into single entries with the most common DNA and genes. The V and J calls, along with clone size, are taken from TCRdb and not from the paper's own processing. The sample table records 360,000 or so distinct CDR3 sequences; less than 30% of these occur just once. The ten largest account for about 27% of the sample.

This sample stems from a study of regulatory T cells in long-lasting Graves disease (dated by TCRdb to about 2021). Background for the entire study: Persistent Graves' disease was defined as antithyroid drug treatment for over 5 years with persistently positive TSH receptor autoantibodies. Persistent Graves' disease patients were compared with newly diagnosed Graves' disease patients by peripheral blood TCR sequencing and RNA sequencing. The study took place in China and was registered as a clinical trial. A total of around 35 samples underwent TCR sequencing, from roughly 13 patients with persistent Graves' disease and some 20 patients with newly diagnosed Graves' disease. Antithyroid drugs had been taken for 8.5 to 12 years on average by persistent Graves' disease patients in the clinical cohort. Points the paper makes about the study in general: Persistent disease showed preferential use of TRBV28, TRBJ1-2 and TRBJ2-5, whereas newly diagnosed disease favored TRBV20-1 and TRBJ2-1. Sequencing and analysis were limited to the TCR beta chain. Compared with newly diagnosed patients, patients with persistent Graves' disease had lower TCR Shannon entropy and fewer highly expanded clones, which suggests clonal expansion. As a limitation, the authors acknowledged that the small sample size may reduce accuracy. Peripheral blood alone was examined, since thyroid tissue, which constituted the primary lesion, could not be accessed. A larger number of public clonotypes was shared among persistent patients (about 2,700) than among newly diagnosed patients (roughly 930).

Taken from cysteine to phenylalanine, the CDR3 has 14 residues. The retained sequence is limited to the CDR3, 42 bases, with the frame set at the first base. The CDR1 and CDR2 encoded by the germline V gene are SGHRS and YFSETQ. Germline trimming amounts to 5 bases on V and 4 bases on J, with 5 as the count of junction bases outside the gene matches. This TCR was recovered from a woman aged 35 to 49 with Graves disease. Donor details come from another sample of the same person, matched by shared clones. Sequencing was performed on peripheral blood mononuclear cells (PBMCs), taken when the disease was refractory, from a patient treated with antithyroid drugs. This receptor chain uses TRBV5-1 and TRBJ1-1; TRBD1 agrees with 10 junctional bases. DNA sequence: TGCGCCAGCAGAGGGACAGGGGATTTCACTGAAGCTTTCTTT. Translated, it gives CASRGTGDFTEAFF.